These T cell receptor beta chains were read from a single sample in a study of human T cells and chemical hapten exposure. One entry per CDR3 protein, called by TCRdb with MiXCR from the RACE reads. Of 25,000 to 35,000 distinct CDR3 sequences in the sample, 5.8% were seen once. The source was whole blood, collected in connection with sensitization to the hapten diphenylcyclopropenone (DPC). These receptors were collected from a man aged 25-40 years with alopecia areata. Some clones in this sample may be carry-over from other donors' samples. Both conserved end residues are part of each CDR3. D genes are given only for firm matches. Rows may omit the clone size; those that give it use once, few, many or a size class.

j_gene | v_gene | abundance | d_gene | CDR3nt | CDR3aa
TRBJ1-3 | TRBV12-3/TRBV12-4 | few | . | TGTGCCAGCAGTTCAGGGTCTGGAAACACCATATATTTT | CASSSGSGNTIYF
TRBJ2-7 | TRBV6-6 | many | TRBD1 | TGTGCCAGCAGTCCGGACAGGGTCTACGAGCAGTACTTC | CASSPDRVYEQYF
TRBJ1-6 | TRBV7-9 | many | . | TGTGCCAGCAGCTTAGCGGCGGGGGAAAATTCACCCCTCCACTTT | CASSLAAGENSPLHF
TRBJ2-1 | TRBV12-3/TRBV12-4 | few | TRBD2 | TGTGCCAGCAGTTTAGGGGCAGGACTAGCGGGCTACAATGAGCAGTTCTTC | CASSLGAGLAGYNEQFF
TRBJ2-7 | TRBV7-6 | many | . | TGTGCCAGCAGCTTAGAATCTGGCGGCGAGCAGTACTTC | CASSLESGGEQYF
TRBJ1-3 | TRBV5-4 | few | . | TGTGCCAGCAGCATTGGGGGCAGATTGAGCTCTGGAAACACCATATATTTT | CASSIGGRLSSGNTIYF
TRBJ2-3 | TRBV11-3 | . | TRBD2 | TGTGCCAGCAGCATACTAGCGGGCGGGACGACAGATACGCAGTATTTT | CASSILAGGTTDTQYF
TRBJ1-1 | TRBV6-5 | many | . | TGTGCCAGCAGTTACTCCCCCGGTAGCGGGGGGAGCGTCGCTGAAGCTTTCTTT | CASSYSPGSGGSVAEAFF
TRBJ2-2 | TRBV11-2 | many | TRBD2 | TGTGCCAGCAGCTTAGATCGCGGGGGACTAGCGGGAGGAAACGGGGAGCTGTTTTTT | CASSLDRGGLAGGNGELFF
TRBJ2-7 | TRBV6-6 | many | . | TGTGCCAGCAGTTATTCCGCAGGGATTTACGAGCAGTACTTC | CASSYSAGIYEQYF
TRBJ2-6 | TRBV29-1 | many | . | TGCAGCGTTGAATTGGTCGGGGCCAACGTCCTGACTTTC | CSVELVGANVLTF
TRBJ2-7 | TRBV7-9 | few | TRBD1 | TGTGCCAGCAGCATGGCCCGGGACAGCTACGAGCAGTACTTC | CASSMARDSYEQYF
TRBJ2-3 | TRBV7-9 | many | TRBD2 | TGTGCCAGCAGCTTGGGACTAGCGGGAGGACCAGATACGCAGTATTTT | CASSLGLAGGPDTQYF
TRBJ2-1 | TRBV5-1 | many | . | TGCGCCAGCAGCTTTACTCTCTCCTACAATGAGCAGTTCTTC | CASSFTLSYNEQFF
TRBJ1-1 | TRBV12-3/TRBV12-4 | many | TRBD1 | TGTGCCAGCAGTCCGAGGCTGGGACAGCAGAACACTGAAGCTTTCTTT | CASSPRLGQQNTEAFF
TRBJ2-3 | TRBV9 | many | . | TGTGCCAGCAGCGTAGAGGCCTCTAGCACAGATACGCAGTATTTT | CASSVEASSTDTQYF
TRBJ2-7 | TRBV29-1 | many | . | TGCAGCGTTGAATTGTCCAGCTACGAGCAGTACTTC | CSVELSSYEQYF
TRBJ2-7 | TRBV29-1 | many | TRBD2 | TGCAGCGTTGAGACTAGCGGGAAAGGCGAGCAGTACTTC | CSVETSGKGEQYF
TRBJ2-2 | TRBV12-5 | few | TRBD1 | TGTGCTAGTGGTCCCCCGGACAGGGGGCTTTTGGTCACCGGGGAGCTGTTTTTT | CASGPPDRGLLVTGELFF
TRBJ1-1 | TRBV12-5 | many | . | TGTGCTAGTGGTTTAGGGCTGAACACTGAAGCTTTCTTT | CASGLGLNTEAFF
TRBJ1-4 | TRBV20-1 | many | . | TGCAGTGCTAGAGTGACCTATTCGGGGGAAAAACTGTTTTTT | CSARVTYSGEKLFF
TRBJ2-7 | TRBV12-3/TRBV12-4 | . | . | TGTGCCAGCAGTTCCCACTCCTACGAGCAGTACTTC | CASSSHSYEQYF
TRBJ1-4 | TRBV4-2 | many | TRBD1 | TGTGCCAGCAGCTCTCCCACTCCAGGGGGTTCTAATGAAAAACTGTTTTTT | CASSSPTPGGSNEKLFF
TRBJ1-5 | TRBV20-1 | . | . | TGCAGTGCTAGGGACGGCAATCAGCCCCAGCATTTT | CSARDGNQPQHF
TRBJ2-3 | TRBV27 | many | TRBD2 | TGTGCCAGCCCTGGGGAGGGGACAGATACGCAGTATTTT | CASPGEGTDTQYF
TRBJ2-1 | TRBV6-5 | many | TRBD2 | TGTGCCAGCAGTCCCTTGTCGGGGGGGGAAAACAATGAGCAGTTCTTC | CASSPLSGGENNEQFF
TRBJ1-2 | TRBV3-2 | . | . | TGTGCCAGCAGCCAGACGTCCAATGGCTACACCTTC | CASSQTSNGYTF
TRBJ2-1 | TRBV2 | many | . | TGTGCCAGCAGTGAACGGGCAGGAATCAATGAGCAGTTCTTC | CASSERAGINEQFF
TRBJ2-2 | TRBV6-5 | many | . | TGTGCCAGCAGGGACCGGGGGTCCGGGGAGCTGTTTTTT | CASRDRGSGELFF
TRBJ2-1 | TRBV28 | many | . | TGTGCCAGCAGTCCCCCTTTAGCGGTTAGCTCCTACAATGAGCAGTTCTTC | CASSPPLAVSSYNEQFF
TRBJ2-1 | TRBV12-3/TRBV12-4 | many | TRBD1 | TGTGCCAGCAGTTTAGCTCCCCCAACAGGGGGCCTGGAAAATGAGCAGTTCTTC | CASSLAPPTGGLENEQFF
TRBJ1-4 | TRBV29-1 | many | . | TGCAGCGTTGCTTCAGGGGATGAAAAACTGTTTTTT | CSVASGDEKLFF